This T cell receptor beta chain was sequenced for a study of T cells in Graves' hyperthyroidism and ophthalmopathy. In its sample, this clonotype was seen many times. RNA transcripts gave rise to amplified TCR beta CDR3 regions. First-round RT-PCR targeting the TCR CDR3 was performed with the HTBI primer set. TCRdb independently ran MiXCR on the multiplex PCR reads; one entry per CDR3 protein. The repertoire includes around 530,000 distinct CDR3 sequences, 15% to 20% of them detected once, and approximately 18% sits in the top ten. V lost 6 bases and J lost 3, with 16 bases in between. This CDR3 spans 15 amino acids. Germline loops: CDR1 MDHEN, CDR2 SYDVKM.

This chain joins TRBV28 and TRBJ2-3, with a possible D match to TRBD1 (5 bases). Specimen: blood. This receptor was identified in a woman aged 18 to 35 with Graves' ophthalmopathy. The CDR3: CASSPYKGQTDTQYF. CDR3 coding DNA: TGTGCCAGCAGCCCGTACAAGGGGCAAACAGATACGCAGTATTTT.